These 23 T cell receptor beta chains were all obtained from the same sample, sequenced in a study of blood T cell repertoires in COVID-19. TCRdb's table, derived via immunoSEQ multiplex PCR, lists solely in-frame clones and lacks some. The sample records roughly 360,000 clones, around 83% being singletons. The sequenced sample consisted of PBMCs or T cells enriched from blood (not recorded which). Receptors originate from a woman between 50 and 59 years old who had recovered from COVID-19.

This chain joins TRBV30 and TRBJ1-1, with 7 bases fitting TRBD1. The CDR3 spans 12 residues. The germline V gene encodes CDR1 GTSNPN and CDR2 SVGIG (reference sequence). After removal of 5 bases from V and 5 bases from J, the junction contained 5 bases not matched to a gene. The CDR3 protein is CAWGPQGTEAFF. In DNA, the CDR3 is TGTGCCTGGGGACCACAGGGGACTGAAGCTTTCTTT.

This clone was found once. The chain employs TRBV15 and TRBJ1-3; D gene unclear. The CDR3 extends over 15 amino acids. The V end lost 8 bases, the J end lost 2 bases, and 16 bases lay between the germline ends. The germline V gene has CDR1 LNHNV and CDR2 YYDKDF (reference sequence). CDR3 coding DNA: TGTGCCACCGCGCGGGGTCGACAACCTGGAAACACCATATATTTT. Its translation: CATARGRQPGNTIYF. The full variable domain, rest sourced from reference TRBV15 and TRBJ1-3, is DAMVIQNPRYQVTQFGKPVTLSCSQTLNHNVMYWYQQKSSQAPKLLFHYYDKDFNNEADTPDNFQSRRPNTSFCFLDIRSPGLGDTAMYLCATARGRQPGNTIYFGEGSWLTVV.

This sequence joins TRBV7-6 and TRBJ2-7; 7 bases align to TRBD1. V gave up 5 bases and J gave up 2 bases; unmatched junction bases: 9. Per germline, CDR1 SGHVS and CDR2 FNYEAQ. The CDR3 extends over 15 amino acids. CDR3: CASSRGGRGAYEQYF. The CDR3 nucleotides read TGTGCCAGCAGCCGAGGGGGCAGAGGTGCCTACGAGCAGTACTTC. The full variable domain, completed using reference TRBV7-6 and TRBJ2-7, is GAGVSQSPRYKVTKRGQDVALRCDPISGHVSLYWYRQALGQGPEFLTYFNYEAQQDKSGLPNDRFSAERPEGSISTLTIQRTEQRDSAMYRCASSRGGRGAYEQYFGPGTRLTVT.

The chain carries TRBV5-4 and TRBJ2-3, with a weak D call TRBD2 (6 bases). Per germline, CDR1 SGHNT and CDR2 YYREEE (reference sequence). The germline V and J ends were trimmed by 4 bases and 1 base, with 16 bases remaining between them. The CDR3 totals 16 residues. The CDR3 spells CASSTPGLWGTDTQYF. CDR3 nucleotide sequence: TGTGCCAGCAGCACACCTGGACTATGGGGCACAGATACGCAGTATTTT.

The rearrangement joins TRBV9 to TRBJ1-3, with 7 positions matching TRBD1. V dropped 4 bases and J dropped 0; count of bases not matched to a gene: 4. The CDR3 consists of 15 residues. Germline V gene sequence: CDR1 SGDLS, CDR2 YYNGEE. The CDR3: CASSPSGGSGNTIYF. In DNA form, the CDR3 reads TGTGCCAGCAGCCCATCAGGGGGCTCTGGAAACACCATATATTTT.

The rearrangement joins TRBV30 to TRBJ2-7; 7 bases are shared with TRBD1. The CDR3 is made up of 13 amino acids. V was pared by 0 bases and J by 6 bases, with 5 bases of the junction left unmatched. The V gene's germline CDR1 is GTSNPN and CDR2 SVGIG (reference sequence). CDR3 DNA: TGTGCCTGGAGTGTACAAAGGGACAGCGAGCAGTACTTC. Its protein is CAWSVQRDSEQYF.

The CDR3 DNA follows: TGTGCCAGCAGCCCGCTATCGGTGGGGGCTTCCGGGGAGCTGTTTTTT. It yields the protein CASSPLSVGASGELFF. This chain joins TRBV7-8 and TRBJ2-2, with D maybe TRBD1 (6 bases). The CDR3 is 16 residues long. The V end was cut by 5 bases, the J end by 6 bases, with 19 bases between. Germline values: CDR1 SGHVS, CDR2 FQNEAQ.

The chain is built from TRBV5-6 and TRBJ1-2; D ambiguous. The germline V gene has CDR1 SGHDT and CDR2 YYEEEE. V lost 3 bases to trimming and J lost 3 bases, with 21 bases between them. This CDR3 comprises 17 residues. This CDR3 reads CASSSPLPPNLDYGYTF. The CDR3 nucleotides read TGTGCCAGCAGCTCCCCACTCCCGCCGAATCTTGACTATGGCTACACCTTC.

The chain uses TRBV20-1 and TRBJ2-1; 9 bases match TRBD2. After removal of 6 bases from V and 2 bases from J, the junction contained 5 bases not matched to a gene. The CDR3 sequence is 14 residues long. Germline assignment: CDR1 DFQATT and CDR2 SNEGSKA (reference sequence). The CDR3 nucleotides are TGCAGTGCCAGTTCTAGCGGGGCCTACAATGAGCAGTTCTTC. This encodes CSASSSGAYNEQFF.

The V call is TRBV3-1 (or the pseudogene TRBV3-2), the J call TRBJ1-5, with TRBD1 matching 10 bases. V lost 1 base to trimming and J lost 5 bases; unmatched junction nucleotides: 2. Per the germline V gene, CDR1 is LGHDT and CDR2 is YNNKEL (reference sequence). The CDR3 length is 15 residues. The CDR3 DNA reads TGTGCCAGCAGCCAAGGGGGACAGGGGTATCAGCCCCAGCATTTT. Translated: CASSQGGQGYQPQHF.

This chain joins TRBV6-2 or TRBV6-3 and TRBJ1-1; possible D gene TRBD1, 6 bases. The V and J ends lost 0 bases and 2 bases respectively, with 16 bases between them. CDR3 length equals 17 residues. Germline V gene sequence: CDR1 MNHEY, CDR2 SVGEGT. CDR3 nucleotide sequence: TGTGCCAGCAGTTACTCATCTGCCGGGACACTTAACACTGAAGCTTTCTTT. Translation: CASSYSSAGTLNTEAFF.

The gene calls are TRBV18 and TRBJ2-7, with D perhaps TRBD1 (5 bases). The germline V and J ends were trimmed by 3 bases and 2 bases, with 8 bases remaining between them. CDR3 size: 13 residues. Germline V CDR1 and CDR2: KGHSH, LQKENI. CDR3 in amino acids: CASSPDSPYEQYF. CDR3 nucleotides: TGTGCCAGCTCACCCGACAGCCCCTACGAGCAGTACTTC.

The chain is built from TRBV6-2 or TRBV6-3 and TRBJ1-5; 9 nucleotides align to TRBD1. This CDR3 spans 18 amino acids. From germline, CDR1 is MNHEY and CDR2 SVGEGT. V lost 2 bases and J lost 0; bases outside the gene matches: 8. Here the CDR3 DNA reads TGTGCCAGCAGTTACGGGACAGGGAGCTCCGTTAGCAATCAGCCCCAGCATTTT. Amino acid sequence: CASSYGTGSSVSNQPQHF.

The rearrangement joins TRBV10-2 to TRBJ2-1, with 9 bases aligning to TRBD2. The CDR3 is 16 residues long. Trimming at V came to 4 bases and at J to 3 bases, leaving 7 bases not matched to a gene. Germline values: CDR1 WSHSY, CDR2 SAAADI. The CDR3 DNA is TGCGCCAGCAGTGCTTGGGCTAGCGGGATCTACAATGAGCAGTTCTTC. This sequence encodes CASSAWASGIYNEQFF.

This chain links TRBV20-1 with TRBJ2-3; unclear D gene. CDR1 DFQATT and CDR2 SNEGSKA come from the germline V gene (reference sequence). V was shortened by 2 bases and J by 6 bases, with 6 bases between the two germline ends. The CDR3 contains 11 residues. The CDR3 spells CSARYIDTQYF. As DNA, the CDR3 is TGCAGTGCTAGATATATTGATACGCAGTATTTT.

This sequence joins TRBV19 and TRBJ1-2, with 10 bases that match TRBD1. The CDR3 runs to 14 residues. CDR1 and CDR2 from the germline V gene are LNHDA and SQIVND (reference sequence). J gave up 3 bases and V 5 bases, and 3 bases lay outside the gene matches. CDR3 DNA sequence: TGTGCCAGTAGTGCCGGGACAGGGGACTATGGCTACACCTTC. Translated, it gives CASSAGTGDYGYTF.

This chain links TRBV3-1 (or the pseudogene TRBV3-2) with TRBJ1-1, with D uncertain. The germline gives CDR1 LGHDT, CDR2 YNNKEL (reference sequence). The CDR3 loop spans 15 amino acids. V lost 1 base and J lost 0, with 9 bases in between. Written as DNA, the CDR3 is TGTGCCAGCAGCCAAGCCAGGAACTTGAACACTGAAGCTTTCTTT. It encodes CASSQARNLNTEAFF.

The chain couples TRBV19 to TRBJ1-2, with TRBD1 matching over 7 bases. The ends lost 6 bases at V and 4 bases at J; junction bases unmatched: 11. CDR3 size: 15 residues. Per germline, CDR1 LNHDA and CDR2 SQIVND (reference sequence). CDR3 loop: CASRTAGTAIYGYTF. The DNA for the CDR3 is TGTGCCAGTAGGACTGCCGGGACAGCCATCTATGGCTACACCTTC.

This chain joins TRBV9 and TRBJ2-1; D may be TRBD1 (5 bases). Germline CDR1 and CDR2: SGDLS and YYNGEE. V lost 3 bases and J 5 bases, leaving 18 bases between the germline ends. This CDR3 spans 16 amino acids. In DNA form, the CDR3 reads TGTGCCAGCAGCGCGGACCAGGGAAATATAAACAATGAGCAGTTCTTC. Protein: CASSADQGNINNEQFF. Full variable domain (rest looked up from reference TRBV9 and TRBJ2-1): DSGVTQTPKHLITATGQRVTLRCSPRSGDLSVYWYQQSLDQGLQFLIQYYNGEERAKGNILERFSAQQFPDLHSELNLSSLELGDSALYFCASSADQGNINNEQFFGPGTRLTVL.

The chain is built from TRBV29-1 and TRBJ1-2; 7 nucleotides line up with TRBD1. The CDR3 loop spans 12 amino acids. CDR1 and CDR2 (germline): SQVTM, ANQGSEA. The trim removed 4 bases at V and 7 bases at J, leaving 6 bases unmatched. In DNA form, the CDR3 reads TGCAGCGTTGGGGGACAGTCACGTGGCTACACCTTC. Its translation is CSVGGQSRGYTF.

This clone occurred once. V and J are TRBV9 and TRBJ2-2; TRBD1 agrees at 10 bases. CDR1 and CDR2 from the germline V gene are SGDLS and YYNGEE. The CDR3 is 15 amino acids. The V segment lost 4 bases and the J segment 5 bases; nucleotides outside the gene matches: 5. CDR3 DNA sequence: TGTGCCAGCAGCCCCAGACAGGGGGCAACCGGGGAGCTGTTTTTT. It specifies CASSPRQGATGELFF.

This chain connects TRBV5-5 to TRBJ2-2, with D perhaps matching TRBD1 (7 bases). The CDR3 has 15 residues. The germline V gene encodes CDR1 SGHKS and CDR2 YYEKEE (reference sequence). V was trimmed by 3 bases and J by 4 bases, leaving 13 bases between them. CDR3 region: CASSYPRGVTGELFF. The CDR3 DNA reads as TGTGCCAGCAGCTACCCCAGGGGGGTCACCGGGGAGCTGTTTTTT.

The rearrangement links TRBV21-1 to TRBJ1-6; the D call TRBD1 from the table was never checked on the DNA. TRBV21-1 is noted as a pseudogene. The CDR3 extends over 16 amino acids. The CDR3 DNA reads TGTGCCAGCAGCAAAGCGCGAAGACAGCCTAATTCACCCCTCCACTTT. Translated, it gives CASSKARRQPNSPLHF.